This T cell receptor beta chain was identified during a study of tumor and adjacent non-tumor tissue in lung cancer. As for the study in general: Patients were aged roughly 30 to 76, about 10 men and 5 women, stage I to III. Samples averaged approximately 3.9 million productive TCRbeta reads each. Notes on the study in general: Tumor repertoires had a smaller top 100 clone share than normal lung.

A modified ARM-PCR protocol with three rounds of nested PCR amplified TCRbeta. TCRdb analysed the multiplex PCR reads with MiXCR anew, one entry per CDR3 protein. The sample has 45,000 or so distinct CDR3 sequences, 60% to 70% seen once. In regard to this clonotype: The antigen is unknown. Relative to the germline gene, one junction end is altered; a read error may explain this.

From germline, CDR1 is SGHAT and CDR2 FQNNGV. CDR3 length: 15 amino acids. The template was RNA from unsorted bulk tissue. Distant lung tissue was collected more than 3 cm away from the tumor edge. The TCR originated in a woman aged 40 to 50 with non-small cell lung cancer. The rearrangement links TRBV11-2 to TRBJ2-7, with D possibly matching TRBD1 (6 bases). The sample was distant non-tumor lung tissue. CDR3 coding DNA: TGTGTCAGCATCCCCGAGGGTCAGGGACACTATGAGCAGTATTTC. It yields the protein CVSIPEGQGHYEQYF.